Sequencing of this T cell receptor (beta chain) was carried out in a study of T cells in Graves' hyperthyroidism and ophthalmopathy. Trimming removed 6 bases at V and 5 bases at J, with 15 bases between. CDR3 length: 14 amino acids. Per the germline V gene, CDR1 is LNHDA and CDR2 is SQIVND (reference sequence). This clonotype was observed at least ten times. Its antigen is as yet unknown. Study-wide results and limits: Most thyroid clonotypes with frequency above 0.001 were detected in blood.

Those patients with uncontrolled infection, other autoimmune disease, pregnancy or lactation were excluded. TCR beta CDR3 regions were amplified from RNA transcripts. First-round RT-PCR of the TCR CDR3 relied on the HTBI primer set. TCRdb itself ran the multiplex PCR reads through MiXCR, one entry per CDR3 protein. Here the sample spans about 360,000 distinct CDR3 sequences, about 13% being singletons. The chain combines TRBV19 with TRBJ2-3; weak D call: TRBD1 (5 bases). This receptor was obtained from a woman between 18 and 29 years old with Graves' hyperthyroidism. Material: blood. The CDR3 bases are TGTGCCAGTAGAATGGCAGGGTTGGGAGATACGCAGTATTTT. Translation: CASRMAGLGDTQYF.